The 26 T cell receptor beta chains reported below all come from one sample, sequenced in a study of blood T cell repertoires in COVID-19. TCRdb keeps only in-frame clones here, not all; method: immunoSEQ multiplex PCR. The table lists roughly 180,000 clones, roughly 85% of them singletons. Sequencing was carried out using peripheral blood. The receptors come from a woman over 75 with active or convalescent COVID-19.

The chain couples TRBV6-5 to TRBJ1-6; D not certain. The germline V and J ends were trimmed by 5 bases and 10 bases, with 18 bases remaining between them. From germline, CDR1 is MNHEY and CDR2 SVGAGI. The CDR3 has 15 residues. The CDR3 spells CASSRSLVIQSPLHF. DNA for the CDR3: TGTGCCAGCAGTCGAAGTCTCGTAATCCAGTCACCCCTCCACTTT.

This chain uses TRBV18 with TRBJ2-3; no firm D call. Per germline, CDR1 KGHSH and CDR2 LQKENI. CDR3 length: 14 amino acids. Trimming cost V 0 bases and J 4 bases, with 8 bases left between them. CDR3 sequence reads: CASSPPPGADTQYF. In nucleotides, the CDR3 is TGTGCCAGCTCACCACCCCCCGGTGCAGATACGCAGTATTTT.

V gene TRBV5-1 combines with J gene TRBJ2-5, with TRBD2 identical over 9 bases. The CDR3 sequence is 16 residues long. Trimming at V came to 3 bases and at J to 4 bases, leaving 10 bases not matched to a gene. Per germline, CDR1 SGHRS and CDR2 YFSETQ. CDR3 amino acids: CASSWASGNGGETQYF. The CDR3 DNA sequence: TGCGCCAGCAGCTGGGCTAGCGGGAATGGAGGAGAGACCCAGTACTTC.

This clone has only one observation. The CDR3 DNA sequence: TGTGCCAGCAGCCCACAGGGATTCGACAATCAGCCCCAGCATTTT. Protein sequence: CASSPQGFDNQPQHF. The chain couples TRBV7-9 to TRBJ1-5, with a possible D match to TRBD1 (6 bases). V gave up 5 bases and J gave up 3 bases, with 14 bases separating them. CDR3 size: 15 residues. Germline CDR1 SEHNR, CDR2 FQNEAQ (reference sequence).

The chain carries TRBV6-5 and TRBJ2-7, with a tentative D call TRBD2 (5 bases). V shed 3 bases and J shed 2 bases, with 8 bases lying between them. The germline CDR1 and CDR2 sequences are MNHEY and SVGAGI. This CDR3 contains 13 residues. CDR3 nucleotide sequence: TGTGCCAGCAGTTATTTCGGGACCTACGAGCAGTACTTC. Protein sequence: CASSYFGTYEQYF.

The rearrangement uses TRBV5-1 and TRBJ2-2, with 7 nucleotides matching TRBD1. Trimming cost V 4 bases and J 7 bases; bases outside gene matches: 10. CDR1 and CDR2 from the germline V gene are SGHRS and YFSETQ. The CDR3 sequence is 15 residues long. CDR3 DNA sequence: TGCGCCAGCAGCAGGGGGCGACTCCCTGGCGGGGAGCTGTTTTTT. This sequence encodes CASSRGRLPGGELFF.

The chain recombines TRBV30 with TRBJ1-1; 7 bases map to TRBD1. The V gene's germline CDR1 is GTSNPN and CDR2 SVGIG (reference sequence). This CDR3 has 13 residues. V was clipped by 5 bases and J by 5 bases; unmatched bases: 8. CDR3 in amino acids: CAWLYRGSTEAFF. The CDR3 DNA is TGTGCCTGGTTATACAGGGGCAGTACTGAAGCTTTCTTT.

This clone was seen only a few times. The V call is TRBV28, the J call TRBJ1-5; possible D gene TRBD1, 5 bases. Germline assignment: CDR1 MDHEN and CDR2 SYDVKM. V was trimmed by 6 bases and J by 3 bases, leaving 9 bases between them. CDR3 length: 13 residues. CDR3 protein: CASSRGTNQPQHF. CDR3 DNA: TGTGCCAGCAGCCGGGGGACCAATCAGCCCCAGCATTTT.

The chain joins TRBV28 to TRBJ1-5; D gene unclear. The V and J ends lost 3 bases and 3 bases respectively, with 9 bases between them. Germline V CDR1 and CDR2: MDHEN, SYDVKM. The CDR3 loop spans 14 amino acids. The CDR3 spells CASSFLSDNQPQHF. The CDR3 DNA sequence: TGTGCCAGCAGTTTTTTGTCAGACAATCAGCCCCAGCATTTT. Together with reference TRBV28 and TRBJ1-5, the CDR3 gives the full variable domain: DVKVTQSSRYLVKRTGEKVFLECVQDMDHENMFWYRQDPGLGLRLIYFSYDVKMKEKGDIPEGYSVSREKKERFSLILESASTNQTSMYLCASSFLSDNQPQHFGDGTRLSIL.

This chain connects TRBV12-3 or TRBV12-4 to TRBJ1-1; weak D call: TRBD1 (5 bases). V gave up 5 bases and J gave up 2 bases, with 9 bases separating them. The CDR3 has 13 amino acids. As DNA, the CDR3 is TGTGCCAGCAGTCAGTGGGGCAACACTGAAGCTTTCTTT. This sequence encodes CASSQWGNTEAFF.

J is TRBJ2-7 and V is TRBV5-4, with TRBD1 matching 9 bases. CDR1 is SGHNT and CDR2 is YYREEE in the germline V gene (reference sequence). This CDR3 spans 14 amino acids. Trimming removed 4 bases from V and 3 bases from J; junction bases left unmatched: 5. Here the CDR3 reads CASSRQGQGYEQYF. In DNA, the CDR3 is TGTGCCAGCAGCCGACAGGGACAGGGCTACGAGCAGTACTTC.

CDR3 residues: CASSLSGGARNTEAFF. In DNA form, the CDR3 reads TGTGCCAGCAGCCTAAGTGGGGGGGCTAGGAACACTGAAGCTTTCTTT. The chain employs TRBV3-1 (or the pseudogene TRBV3-2) and TRBJ1-1; tentatively, D is TRBD1 (6 bases). Germline V CDR1 and CDR2: LGHDT, YNNKEL (reference sequence). The CDR3 is made up of 16 amino acids. Trimming shortened V by 4 bases and J by 1 base, and 16 bases separated the two germline ends.

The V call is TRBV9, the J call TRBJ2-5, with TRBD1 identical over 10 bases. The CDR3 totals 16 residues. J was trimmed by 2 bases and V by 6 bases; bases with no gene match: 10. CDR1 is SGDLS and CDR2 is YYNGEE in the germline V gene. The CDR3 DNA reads TGTGCCAGCAACTTGGGGGACAGGGGACCGCAAGAGACCCAGTACTTC. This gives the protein CASNLGDRGPQETQYF.

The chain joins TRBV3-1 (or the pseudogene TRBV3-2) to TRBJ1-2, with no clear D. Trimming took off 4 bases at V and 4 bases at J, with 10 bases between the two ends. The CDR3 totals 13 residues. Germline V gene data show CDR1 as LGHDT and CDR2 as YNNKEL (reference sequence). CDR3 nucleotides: TGTGCCAGCAGCCCCCTTGGGCCCTATGGCTACACCTTC. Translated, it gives CASSPLGPYGYTF.

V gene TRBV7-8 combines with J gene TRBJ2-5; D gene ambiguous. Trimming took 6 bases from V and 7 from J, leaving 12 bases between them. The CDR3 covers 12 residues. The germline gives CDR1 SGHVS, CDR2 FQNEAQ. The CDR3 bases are TGTGCCAGCAGAGGAGATCTAGGGACCCAGTACTTC. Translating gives CASRGDLGTQYF.

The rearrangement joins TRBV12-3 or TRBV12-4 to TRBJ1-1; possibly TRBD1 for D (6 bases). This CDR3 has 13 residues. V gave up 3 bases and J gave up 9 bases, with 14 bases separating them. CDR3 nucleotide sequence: TGTGCCAGCAGTTTCAGGGGACGAGGTAAAGCTTTCTTT. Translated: CASSFRGRGKAFF.

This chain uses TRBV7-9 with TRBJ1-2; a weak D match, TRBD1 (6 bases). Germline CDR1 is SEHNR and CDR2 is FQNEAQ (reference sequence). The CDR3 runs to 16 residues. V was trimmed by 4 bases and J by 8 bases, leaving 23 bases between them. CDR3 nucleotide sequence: TGTGCCAGCAGCTCACCTTCCGGGGGGCCGGGTCCCGGCTACACCTTC. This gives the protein CASSSPSGGPGPGYTF. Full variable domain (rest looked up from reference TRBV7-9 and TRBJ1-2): DTGVSQNPRHKITKRGQNVTFRCDPISEHNRLYWYRQTLGQGPEFLTYFQNEAQLEKSRLLSDRFSAERPKGSFSTLEIQRTEQGDSAMYLCASSSPSGGPGPGYTFGSGTRLTVV.

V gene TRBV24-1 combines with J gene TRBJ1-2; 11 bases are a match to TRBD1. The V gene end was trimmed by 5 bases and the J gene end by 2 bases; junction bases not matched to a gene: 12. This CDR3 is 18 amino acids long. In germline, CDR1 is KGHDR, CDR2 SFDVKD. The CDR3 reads CATSGGTGTGGINYGYTF. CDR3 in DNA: TGTGCCACCAGTGGAGGAACCGGGACAGGGGGGATCAACTATGGCTACACCTTC.

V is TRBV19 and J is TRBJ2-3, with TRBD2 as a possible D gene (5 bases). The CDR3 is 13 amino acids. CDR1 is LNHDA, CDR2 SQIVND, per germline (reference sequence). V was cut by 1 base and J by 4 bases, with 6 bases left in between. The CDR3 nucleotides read TGTGCCAGTAGTATAGCCGGGGCAGATACGCAGTATTTT. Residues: CASSIAGADTQYF.

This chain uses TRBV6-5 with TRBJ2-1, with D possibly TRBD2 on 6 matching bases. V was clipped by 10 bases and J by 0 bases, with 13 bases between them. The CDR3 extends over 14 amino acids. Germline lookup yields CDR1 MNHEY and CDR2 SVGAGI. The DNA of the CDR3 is TGTGCCACCCGGACTACGCTCTCCTACAATGAGCAGTTCTTC. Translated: CATRTTLSYNEQFF.

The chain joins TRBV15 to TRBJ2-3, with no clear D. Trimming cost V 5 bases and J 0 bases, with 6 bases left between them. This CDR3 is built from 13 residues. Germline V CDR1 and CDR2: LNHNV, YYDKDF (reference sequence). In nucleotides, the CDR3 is TGTGCCACCAGCTTCCCTAGCACAGATACGCAGTATTTT. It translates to CATSFPSTDTQYF.

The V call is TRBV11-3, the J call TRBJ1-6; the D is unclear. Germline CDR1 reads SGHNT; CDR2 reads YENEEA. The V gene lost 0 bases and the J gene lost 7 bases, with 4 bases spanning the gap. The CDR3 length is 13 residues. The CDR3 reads CASSLDLNSPLHF. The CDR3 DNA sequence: TGTGCCAGCAGCTTAGATCTGAATTCACCCCTCCACTTT.

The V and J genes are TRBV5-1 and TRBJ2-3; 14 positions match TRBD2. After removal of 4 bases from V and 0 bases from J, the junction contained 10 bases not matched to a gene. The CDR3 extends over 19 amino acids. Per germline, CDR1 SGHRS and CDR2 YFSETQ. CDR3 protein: CASSGMGLAGAESTDTQYF. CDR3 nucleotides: TGCGCCAGCAGCGGGATGGGACTAGCGGGGGCAGAAAGCACAGATACGCAGTATTTT.

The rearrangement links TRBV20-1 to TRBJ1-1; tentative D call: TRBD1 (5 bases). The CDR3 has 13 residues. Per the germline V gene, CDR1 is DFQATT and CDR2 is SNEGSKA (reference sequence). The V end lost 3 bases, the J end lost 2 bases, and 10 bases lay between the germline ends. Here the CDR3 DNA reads TGCAGTGCTAGTAAGACAGTAAACACTGAAGCTTTCTTT. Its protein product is CSASKTVNTEAFF.

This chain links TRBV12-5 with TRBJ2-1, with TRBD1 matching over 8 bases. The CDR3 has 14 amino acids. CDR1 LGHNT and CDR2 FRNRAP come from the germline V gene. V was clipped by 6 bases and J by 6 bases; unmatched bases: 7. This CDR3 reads CASGSGQGGNEQFF. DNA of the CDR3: TGTGCTAGTGGGTCAGGACAGGGAGGCAATGAGCAGTTCTTC.

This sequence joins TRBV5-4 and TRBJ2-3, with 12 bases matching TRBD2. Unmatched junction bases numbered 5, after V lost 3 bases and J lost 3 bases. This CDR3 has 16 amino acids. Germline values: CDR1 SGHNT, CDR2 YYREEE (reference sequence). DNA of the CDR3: TGTGCCAGCAGCTATAGACTAGCGGGGGCTACAGATACGCAGTATTTT. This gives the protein CASSYRLAGATDTQYF.